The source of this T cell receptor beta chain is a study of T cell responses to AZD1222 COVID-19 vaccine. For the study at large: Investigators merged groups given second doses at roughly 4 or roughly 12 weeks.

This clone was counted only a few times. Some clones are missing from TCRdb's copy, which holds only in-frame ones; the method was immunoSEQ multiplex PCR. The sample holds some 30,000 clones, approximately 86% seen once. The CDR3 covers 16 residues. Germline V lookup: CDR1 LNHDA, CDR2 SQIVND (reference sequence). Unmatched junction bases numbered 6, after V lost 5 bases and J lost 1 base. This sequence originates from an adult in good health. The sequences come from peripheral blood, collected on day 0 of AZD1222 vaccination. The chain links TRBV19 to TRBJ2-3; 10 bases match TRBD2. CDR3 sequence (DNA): TGTGCCAGTAGTTTTCTAGCGGGAGAGGGCACAGATACGCAGTATTTT. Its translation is CASSFLAGEGTDTQYF.